The clone carrying this TCR beta chain was recorded a few times. The sample comes from a study of regulatory T cells in long-lasting Graves disease. This CDR3 comprises 12 residues. V lost 4 bases to trimming and J lost 0 bases, with 6 bases between them. Germline-derived CDR1 and CDR2 are GTSNPN and SVGIG (reference sequence). Libraries of TCR beta came from iRepertoire HTBI primers plus Arm-PCR of CDR3 regions. TCRdb re-called the multiplex PCR reads through MiXCR, storing one row per CDR3 protein. The sample has roughly 530,000 distinct CDR3 sequences; about 16% are singletons. Indicated time point: newly diagnosed GD, antithyroid drugs for less than 3 months. PBMC RNA served as the TCR library source. The sample was also linked to a second study, of T cells in Graves' hyperthyroidism and ophthalmopathy.

The TCR comes from a woman aged 35-65 years with Graves disease. This specimen consisted of peripheral blood mononuclear cells (PBMCs), obtained at new diagnosis, from a patient treated with antithyroid drugs. The V and J genes are TRBV30 and TRBJ1-2, with D uncertain. In nucleotides, the CDR3 is TGTGCCTGGACGGAGGCTAACTATGGCTACACCTTC. Translating it yields CAWTEANYGYTF. Together with reference TRBV30 and TRBJ1-2, the CDR3 gives the full variable domain: SQTIHQWPATLVQPVGSPLSLECTVEGTSNPNLYWYRQAAGRGLQLLFYSVGIGQISSEVPQNLSASRPQDRQFILSSKKLLLSDSGFYLCAWTEANYGYTFGSGTRLTVV.